This TCR beta chain was sequenced during a study of CD8 T cells in Susac syndrome. Control patients had untreated stable or active relapsing-remitting multiple sclerosis by revised McDonald criteria. TEMRA cells were FACS-enriched, with CD8+ and CD4+ T cells isolated negatively. CDR1 is SEHNR and CDR2 is FQNEAQ in the germline V gene (reference sequence). The CDR3 loop spans 16 amino acids. Trimming removed 2 bases at V and 3 bases at J, with 13 bases between. A quantity of about 0.5 to 1 ug RNA underwent reverse transcription using random hexamers. TCRdb reprocessed the immunoSEQ multiplex PCR reads via MiXCR and lists one record per CDR3 protein. The data show approximately 300,000 distinct CDR3 sequences, with around 85% seen just once and approximately 0.2% held by the top ten.

This sequence joins TRBV7-9 and TRBJ1-4; TRBD1 might be the D (6 bases). Specimen: CD8+ T cells from PBMCs. This receptor was identified in a human donor with multiple sclerosis. CDR3 DNA: TGTGCCAGCAGCTTAATTGACAGGAGGTCTAATGAAAAACTGTTTTTT. This codes for CASSLIDRRSNEKLFF.